This T cell receptor beta chain was retrieved from a study of blood T cells in healthy people across ages. Trimming removed 0 bases from V and 2 bases from J, with 7 bases in between. Germline lookup yields CDR1 MGHRA and CDR2 YSYEKL. The CDR3 extends over 14 amino acids. Total RNA was extracted at no less than 6 micrograms per sample. Primed by a sample-barcoded 5' primer and a J-beta primer mix, a second PCR proceeded for about 6 to 12 cycles. Tags on each cDNA molecule came from a template-switch adaptor with 12 random nucleotides. TCRdb reprocessed the 5' RACE reads via MiXCR and lists one record per CDR3 protein. The sample has some 1.6 million distinct CDR3 sequences, around 35% seen once.

The sequenced sample consisted of blood. The chain has TRBV4-1 and TRBJ2-5, with D unclear. The source of this sequence is a woman aged 25 to 39 in good health. The DNA of the CDR3 is TGCGCCAGCAGCCAAGAACGTCCTCAAGAGACCCAGTACTTC. Translation gives CASSQERPQETQYF.